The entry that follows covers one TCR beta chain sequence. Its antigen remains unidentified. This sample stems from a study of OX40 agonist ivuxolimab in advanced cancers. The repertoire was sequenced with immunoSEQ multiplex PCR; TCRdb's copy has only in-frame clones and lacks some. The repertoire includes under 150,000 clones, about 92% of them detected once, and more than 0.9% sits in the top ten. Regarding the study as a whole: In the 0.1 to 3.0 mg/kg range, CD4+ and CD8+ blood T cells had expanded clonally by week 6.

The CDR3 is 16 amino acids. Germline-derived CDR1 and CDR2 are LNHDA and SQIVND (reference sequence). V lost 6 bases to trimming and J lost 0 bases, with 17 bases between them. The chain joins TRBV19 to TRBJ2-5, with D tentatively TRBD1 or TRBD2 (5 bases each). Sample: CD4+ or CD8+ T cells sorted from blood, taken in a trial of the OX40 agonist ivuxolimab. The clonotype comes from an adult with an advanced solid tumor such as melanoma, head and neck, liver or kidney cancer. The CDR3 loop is CASSPPGPPYQETQYF. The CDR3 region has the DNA TGTGCCAGTAGCCCACCGGGACCTCCGTACCAAGAGACCCAGTACTTC.